This passage covers 23 T cell receptor beta chains from one sample sequenced in a study of blood T cell repertoires in COVID-19 (dated by TCRdb to between 2020 and 2021). Library preparation employed the immunoSEQ multiplex PCR assay. What TCRdb holds here is the immuneACCESS table cut down to in-frame rearrangements. Part of the clones is not present; checked against another copy, under half of the missing clones reflect an unresolved V gene, and the others are unexplained. Within this sample are fewer than 350,000 clones, with around 90% of them counted one time only. The ten largest account for approximately 5% of the sample. Sequences were obtained from PBMCs or T cells enriched from blood (not recorded which). These receptors came from a man aged 55-75 years who had recovered from COVID-19.

The CDR3 loop is CASRRGGSGSSYNEQFF. CDR3 DNA sequence: TGTGCCAGCCGGCGGGGGGGGAGCGGGTCTTCCTACAATGAGCAGTTCTTC. This chain uses TRBV27 with TRBJ2-1; 9 nucleotides align to TRBD2. Losses at the gene ends were 8 bases for V and 1 base for J; bases not matched to a gene: 12. The CDR3 consists of 17 residues. In germline, CDR1 is MNHEY, CDR2 SMNVEV (reference sequence).

The V call is TRBV18, the J call TRBJ2-2; 7 nucleotides match TRBD2. The CDR3 runs to 15 residues. CDR1 KGHSH and CDR2 LQKENI come from the germline V gene. The V segment lost 4 bases and the J segment 0 bases; nucleotides outside the gene matches: 2. The CDR3 loop reads CASSQGLTNTGELFF. The CDR3 bases are TGTGCCAGCTCACAGGGACTAACGAACACCGGGGAGCTGTTTTTT.

Here the CDR3 DNA reads TGTGCCAGCAGCTTTAGACAAACAAGTGGTCCTAACTATGGCTACACCTTC. Translated: CASSFRQTSGPNYGYTF. This chain uses TRBV5-6 with TRBJ1-2; D remains unclear. Per the germline V gene, CDR1 is SGHDT and CDR2 is YYEEEE. V was clipped by 2 bases and J by 0 bases, with 17 bases between them. This CDR3 is built from 17 residues.

This chain connects TRBV3-1 (or the pseudogene TRBV3-2) to TRBJ1-6, with 7 bases matching TRBD1. V lost 0 bases to trimming and J lost 6 bases; unmatched junction nucleotides: 5. This CDR3 has 16 residues. From germline, CDR1 is LGHDT and CDR2 YNNKEL (reference sequence). The CDR3 DNA reads as TGTGCCAGCAGCCAAGAGGTGGGACAGCCTAATTCACCCCTCCACTTT. Its translation: CASSQEVGQPNSPLHF.

This chain joins TRBV10-1 and TRBJ2-5; 9 positions match TRBD2. The CDR3 sequence is 16 residues long. V gave up 2 bases and J gave up 5 bases; unmatched junction bases: 9. From germline, CDR1 is WNHNN and CDR2 SYGVQD (reference sequence). The DNA of the CDR3 is TGCGCCAGCAGTGAGGCGGGAGGGCCGAGTGGGGAGACCCAGTACTTC. This codes for CASSEAGGPSGETQYF.

This clone was detected only a few times. The CDR3 region has the DNA TGTGCCAGTAGTATCAGGGGCCCGCCTAACTATGGCTACACCTTC. The encoded protein is CASSIRGPPNYGYTF. This chain uses TRBV19 with TRBJ1-2; possibly TRBD1 for D (6 bases). With 3 bases removed from V and 0 bases from J, the gap between germline ends came to 11 bases. CDR1 is LNHDA and CDR2 is SQIVND in the germline V gene (reference sequence). The CDR3 extends over 15 amino acids.

The V call is TRBV12-3 or TRBV12-4, the J call TRBJ1-6; D not certain. Trimming removed 1 base at V and 6 bases at J, with 4 bases between. The CDR3 has 13 residues. The CDR3 here is CASSLGLNSPLHF. The CDR3 DNA follows: TGTGCCAGCAGTTTAGGTCTTAATTCACCCCTCCACTTT.

The chain joins TRBV3-1 (or the pseudogene TRBV3-2) to TRBJ1-3; 9 positions agree with TRBD1. The V gene's germline CDR1 is LGHDT and CDR2 YNNKEL (reference sequence). The CDR3 has 16 residues. Trimming at V came to 3 bases and at J to 4 bases, leaving 7 bases not matched to a gene. The DNA for the CDR3 is TGTGCCAGCAGCCACTCCGGGACAGGGTACGGAAACACCATATATTTT. This encodes CASSHSGTGYGNTIYF.

This chain uses TRBV10-3 with TRBJ2-1; tentative D call: TRBD1 (5 bases). There are 16 residues in the CDR3. V dropped 3 bases and J dropped 1 base, with 13 bases sitting between them. CDR1 ENHRY and CDR2 SYGVKD come from the germline V gene. CDR3 sequence (DNA): TGTGCCATCAGTGAAATAAGGTCAGGGTCCTACAATGAGCAGTTCTTC. It codes for CAISEIRSGSYNEQFF.

The gene calls are TRBV5-6 and TRBJ1-2, with a tentative D call TRBD1 (6 bases). Deletions cut 5 bases from V and 4 bases from J, with 12 bases between. Per germline, CDR1 SGHDT and CDR2 YYEEEE. The CDR3 extends over 13 amino acids. CDR3 sequence (DNA): TGTGCCAGCAGTTTTACAGGGCCCTATGGCTACACCTTC. Its translation is CASSFTGPYGYTF. The full variable domain, with the rest looked up from reference TRBV5-6 and TRBJ1-2, is DAGVTQSPTHLIKTRGQQVTLRCSPKSGHDTVSWYQQALGQGPQFIFQYYEEEERQRGNFPDRFSGHQFPNYSSELNVNALLLGDSALYLCASSFTGPYGYTFGSGTRLTVV.

The V and J genes are TRBV27 and TRBJ1-5; 7 bases agree with TRBD1. The germline V gene has CDR1 MNHEY and CDR2 SMNVEV (reference sequence). Trimming removed 6 bases from V and 6 bases from J; junction bases left unmatched: 8. This CDR3 is 14 amino acids long. The CDR3 DNA reads as TGTGCCAGCAGCTTACAGGGGAGAGGTCAGCCCCAGCATTTT. Translating it yields CASSLQGRGQPQHF.

J is TRBJ2-1 and V is TRBV5-1; the match to TRBD2 covers 13 bases. This CDR3 has 16 residues. Germline V gives CDR1 SGHRS, CDR2 YFSETQ. V trimming: 5 bases; J trimming: 5 bases; junction bases outside the gene matches: 7. The CDR3 DNA is TGCGCCAGCAGGGGACGACTAGCGGGAGGCGACAATGAGCAGTTCTTC. The encoded protein is CASRGRLAGGDNEQFF.

The rearrangement uses TRBV24-1 and TRBJ2-3; D is possibly TRBD2 (6 bases). Trimming removed 0 bases from V and 4 bases from J, with 10 bases in between. In germline, CDR1 is KGHDR, CDR2 SFDVKD. The CDR3 runs 15 residues. In DNA, the CDR3 is TGTGCCACCAGTGATTTGAGGAGGGCCGCAGATACGCAGTATTTT. Encoded protein: CATSDLRRAADTQYF.

J is TRBJ2-5 and V is TRBV6-2 or TRBV6-3; tentatively, D is TRBD1 (6 bases). Germline V gives CDR1 MNHEY, CDR2 SVGEGT. V was shortened by 5 bases and J by 2 bases, with 9 bases between the two germline ends. This CDR3 is built from 13 residues. The CDR3, as DNA: TGTGCCAGCAGTCGGGACAAGCAAGAGACCCAGTACTTC. This encodes CASSRDKQETQYF.

A few counts support this clone. V gene TRBV24-1 combines with J gene TRBJ2-3, with TRBD1 identical over 8 bases. J gave up 1 base and V 3 bases, and 5 bases lay outside the gene matches. The CDR3 is 16 residues long. Germline values: CDR1 KGHDR, CDR2 SFDVKD. The CDR3 nucleotides read TGTGCCACCAGTGATCCGCCGGGACAGGGCACAGATACGCAGTATTTT. Its translation is CATSDPPGQGTDTQYF.

This chain uses TRBV4-2 with TRBJ1-1; D is possibly TRBD1 (5 bases). Germline CDR1 LGHNA, CDR2 YNFKEQ. The CDR3 consists of 18 residues. Trimming shortened V by 3 bases and J by 1 base, and 21 bases separated the two germline ends. This CDR3 reads CASSQRTGGNTGNTEAFF. In nucleotides, the CDR3 is TGTGCCAGCAGCCAGAGGACCGGTGGAAATACAGGGAACACTGAAGCTTTCTTT.

This clone was seen a single time. The chain recombines TRBV7-2 with TRBJ2-7, with no clear D. Between the trimmed V and J ends, which lost 0 bases and 2 bases, there was a span of 8 bases. Germline loops: CDR1 SGHTA, CDR2 FQGNSA. There are 14 residues in the CDR3. This chain's CDR3 is CASSLAPNPYEQYF. The CDR3 bases are TGTGCCAGCAGCTTAGCTCCCAATCCCTACGAGCAGTACTTC.

V gene TRBV4-3 combines with J gene TRBJ1-6; weak D call: TRBD1 (5 bases). Trimming left V 1 base short and J 9 bases short, with 10 bases between. Per the germline V gene, CDR1 is LGHNA and CDR2 is YSLEER. The CDR3 is 14 residues long. The chain's CDR3 is CASSQGVGGSPLHF. DNA of the CDR3: TGCGCCAGCAGCCAAGGAGTGGGGGGTTCACCCCTCCACTTT.

The J gene is TRBJ2-1, the V gene TRBV28; weak D call: TRBD2 (5 bases). Looked up from germline, CDR1 is MDHEN and CDR2 is SYDVKM. V was cut by 5 bases and J by 1 base, with 9 bases left in between. The CDR3 covers 14 residues. In nucleotides, the CDR3 is TGTGCCAGCAGTGGGAGAAGGTCCTACAATGAGCAGTTCTTC. Translated, it gives CASSGRRSYNEQFF.

The rearrangement links TRBV28 to TRBJ1-6; 7 nucleotides match TRBD1. CDR3 length: 15 amino acids. Germline CDR1 and CDR2: MDHEN and SYDVKM. J gave up 7 bases and V 5 bases, and 8 bases lay outside the gene matches. The CDR3 DNA reads as TGTGCCAGCAGTCCGGCAGGGACAGCGAATTCACCCCTCCACTTT. It translates to CASSPAGTANSPLHF. Together with reference TRBV28 and TRBJ1-6, the CDR3 gives the full variable domain: DVKVTQSSRYLVKRTGEKVFLECVQDMDHENMFWYRQDPGLGLRLIYFSYDVKMKEKGDIPEGYSVSREKKERFSLILESASTNQTSMYLCASSPAGTANSPLHFGNGTRLTVT.

The chain couples TRBV4-1 to TRBJ2-7, with a tentative D call TRBD2 (5 bases). From germline, CDR1 is MGHRA and CDR2 YSYEKL. This CDR3 region has 14 residues. V lost 0 bases to trimming and J lost 5 bases, with 11 bases between them. The CDR3 coding sequence is TGCGCCAGCAGCCAAGAAGCGGTAAGGGACGAGCAGTACTTC. Amino acids: CASSQEAVRDEQYF.

The genes are TRBV29-1 and TRBJ1-2, with D possibly matching TRBD1 (6 bases). V lost 6 bases and J lost 2, with 13 bases in between. The CDR3 spans 13 residues. Germline-derived CDR1 and CDR2 are SQVTM and ANQGSEA. CDR3 coding DNA: TGCAGCGTCACCGACAGGACAAACTATGGCTACACCTTC. As protein: CSVTDRTNYGYTF.

The chain is built from TRBV5-1 and TRBJ1-2, with TRBD1 identical over 8 bases. This CDR3 has 15 amino acids. Germline trimming cut 4 bases from V and 2 bases from J; bases unmatched to any gene: 7. CDR1 is SGHRS and CDR2 is YFSETQ in the germline V gene. The CDR3: CASSPGTGENYGYTF. CDR3 coding DNA: TGCGCCAGCAGCCCAGGGACAGGAGAAAACTATGGCTACACCTTC.